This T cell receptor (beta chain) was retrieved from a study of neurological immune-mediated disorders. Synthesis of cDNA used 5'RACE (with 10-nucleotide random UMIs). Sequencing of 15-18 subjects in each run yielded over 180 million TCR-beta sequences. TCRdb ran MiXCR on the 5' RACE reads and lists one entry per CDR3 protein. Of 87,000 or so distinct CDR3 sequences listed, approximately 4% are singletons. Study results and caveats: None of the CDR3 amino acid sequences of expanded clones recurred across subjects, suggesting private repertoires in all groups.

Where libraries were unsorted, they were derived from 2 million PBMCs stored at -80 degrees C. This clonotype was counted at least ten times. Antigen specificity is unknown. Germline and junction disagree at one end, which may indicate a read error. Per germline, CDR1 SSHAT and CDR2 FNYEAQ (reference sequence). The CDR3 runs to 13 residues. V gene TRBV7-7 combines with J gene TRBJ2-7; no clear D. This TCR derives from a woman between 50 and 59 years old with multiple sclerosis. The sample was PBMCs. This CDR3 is CASSLQQNYEQYF. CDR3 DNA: TGTGCTAGCAGCTTACAGCAGAACTACGAGCAGTACTTC. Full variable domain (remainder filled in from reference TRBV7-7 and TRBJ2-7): GAGVSQSPRYKVTKRGQDVTLRCDPISSHATLYWYQQALGQGPEFLTYFNYEAQPDKSGLPSDRFSAERPEGSISTLTIQRTEQRDSAMYRCASSLQQNYEQYFGPGTRLTVT.